The 27 T cell receptor beta chains presented below share a single source sample, sequenced in a study of T cells after yellow fever vaccination (dated by TCRdb to about 2019). The treatment or condition label on this specimen signifies: live attenuated yellow fever vaccine strain. Library preparation used 5' RACE. The run used an Illumina NovaSeq 6000. TCRdb passed the public sequencing reads through fastp at Q25 and MiXCR, retaining productive beta sequences. Records with the same CDR3 protein are collapsed into one entry carrying the most frequent genes and DNA. For this sample the table gives 350,000 to 450,000 distinct CDR3 sequences, of which roughly 20% were detected only once. The ten largest clones capture 15% to 20% of the sample. The specimen was PBMCs, collected before the yellow fever booster vaccination. Receptors originate from a man aged 18 to 30 who received the YFV17D yellow fever vaccine.

There are a few counts of this clonotype. The chain combines TRBV6-5 with TRBJ1-1, with no clear D. CDR3 length equals 14 residues. V was shortened by 6 bases and J by 0 bases, with 11 bases between the two germline ends. Germline lookup yields CDR1 MNHEY and CDR2 SVGAGI. As DNA, the CDR3 is TGTGCCAGCAGGGATTACTCGCTGAACACTGAAGCTTTCTTT. Translation: CASRDYSLNTEAFF.

The genes are TRBV5-5 and TRBJ2-1; 12 nucleotides line up with TRBD2. J lost 7 bases, V lost 2 bases, and 4 bases had no gene match. Germline CDR1 reads SGHKS; CDR2 reads YYEKEE (reference sequence). The CDR3 is 15 residues long. The CDR3 loop is CASSFLAGGQNEQFF. Written as DNA, the CDR3 is TGTGCCAGCAGCTTTCTAGCGGGGGGGCAAAATGAGCAGTTCTTC.

This clonotype has more than one count but fewer than ten. The chain has TRBV20-1 and TRBJ1-2; 8 bases are shared with TRBD1. Germline V gene lookup returns CDR1 DFQATT and CDR2 SNEGSKA (reference sequence). The CDR3 contains 12 residues. In nucleotides, the CDR3 is TGCAGGGGGGGACAGGATACTGATGGCTACACCTTC. It translates to CRGGQDTDGYTF.

The chain joins TRBV30 to TRBJ2-3; 15 nucleotides agree with TRBD2. With V trimmed by 5 bases and J by 5 bases, 2 bases remained unmatched. CDR3 size: 14 residues. Germline CDR1 and CDR2: GTSNPN and SVGIG (reference sequence). The CDR3 DNA reads as TGTGCCTGGGGACTAGCGGGGGGGCAAGATACGCAGTATTTT. Translating gives CAWGLAGGQDTQYF.

The sample holds a few counts of this clonotype. V is TRBV10-2 and J is TRBJ2-5; 8 nucleotides line up with TRBD2. This CDR3 spans 17 amino acids. The J segment lost 5 bases and the V segment lost 2 bases, leaving 13 bases of the junction unmatched. Germline CDR1 is WSHSY and CDR2 is SAAADI. In nucleotides, the CDR3 is TGCGCCAGCAGTGAGGGGGCGGGGGGCCCCTCGGGGGAGACCCAGTACTTC. Its protein product is CASSEGAGGPSGETQYF.

This clonotype turned up a few times. V and J are TRBV7-3 and TRBJ1-2; a possible D gene is TRBD1 (5 bases). The V end lost 3 bases, the J end lost 7 bases, and 12 bases lay between the germline ends. Germline assignment: CDR1 SGHTA and CDR2 FQGTGA. This CDR3 spans 13 amino acids. The CDR3 DNA sequence: TGTGCCAGCAGCTTCGACAGTTCTGGTGGCTACACCTTC. This gives the protein CASSFDSSGGYTF.

J is TRBJ2-1 and V is TRBV29-1; D may correspond to TRBD1 or TRBD2 (6 bases each). This CDR3 contains 13 residues. V was cut by 3 bases and J by 10 bases, with 16 bases left in between. Germline V gene lookup returns CDR1 SQVTM and CDR2 ANQGSEA. This chain's CDR3 is CSVDGGLGVEQFF. CDR3 in DNA: TGCAGCGTTGATGGGGGGCTGGGTGTGGAGCAGTTCTTC.

Here the CDR3 DNA reads TGTGCCAGCAGCATAAGGGGGCTGGCGGACTATGGCTACACCTTC. Translating it yields CASSIRGLADYGYTF. V and J are TRBV7-2 and TRBJ1-2; the match to TRBD1 covers 7 bases. Germline V gene lookup returns CDR1 SGHTA and CDR2 FQGNSA. The CDR3 is 15 residues long. V gave up 5 bases and J gave up 3 bases; unmatched junction bases: 9.

This sequence joins TRBV10-3 and TRBJ1-6; D remains unclear. The CDR3 is 18 amino acids. Germline V gene sequence: CDR1 ENHRY, CDR2 SYGVKD. Trimming took off 0 bases at V and 0 bases at J, with 12 bases between the two ends. In nucleotides, the CDR3 is TGTGCCATCAGTGAGTCTCCGACCGAATACTCCTATAATTCACCCCTCCACTTT. This sequence encodes CAISESPTEYSYNSPLHF.

V gene TRBV28 combines with J gene TRBJ2-7; perhaps TRBD1 as D (6 bases). V dropped 5 bases and J dropped 3 bases, with 20 bases sitting between them. CDR3 length: 16 amino acids. Germline V gene data show CDR1 as MDHEN and CDR2 as SYDVKM. The CDR3 region has the DNA TGTGCCAGCAGTCCATCAGGGACAAGGTTCTTCTACGAGCAGTACGTC. Translation gives CASSPSGTRFFYEQYV.

V gene TRBV6-2 or TRBV6-3 combines with J gene TRBJ2-7, with a weak D call TRBD2 (6 bases). The V gene's germline CDR1 is MNHEY and CDR2 SVGEGT. The CDR3 is made up of 13 amino acids. With 4 bases removed from V and 0 bases from J, the gap between germline ends came to 7 bases. The CDR3 nucleotides read TGTGCCAGCAGTTTCGGGAGCTCCTACGAGCAGTACGTC. Translating it yields CASSFGSSYEQYV.

The chain uses TRBV29-1 and TRBJ2-1; D perhaps matches TRBD2 (7 bases). Germline CDR1 and CDR2: SQVTM and ANQGSEA. CDR3 length: 18 amino acids. The ends were cut back, 4 bases at V and 9 bases at J, with 31 bases in the middle. This CDR3 is CSVGGAGGGSGNGIEQFF. The CDR3 DNA sequence: TGCAGCGTTGGGGGCGCCGGAGGGGGAAGCGGGAATGGGATTGAGCAGTTCTTC.

The gene calls are TRBV5-1 and TRBJ2-1; 7 positions match TRBD2. This CDR3 spans 16 amino acids. V lost 0 bases to trimming and J lost 7 bases; unmatched junction nucleotides: 10. The V gene's germline CDR1 is SGHRS and CDR2 YFSETQ. In DNA, the CDR3 is TGCGCCAGCAGCTTGGACCGACTAGCAATTTGGAATGAGCAGTTCTTC. It is translated as CASSLDRLAIWNEQFF.

The chain couples TRBV7-2 to TRBJ2-1; no reliable D call. The CDR3 loop spans 17 amino acids. V was clipped by 0 bases and J by 4 bases, with 16 bases between them. Germline lookup yields CDR1 SGHTA and CDR2 FQGNSA. CDR3 coding DNA: TGTGCCAGCAGCTTAGCGTTGGAAGCCCACCCTTACAATGAGCAGTTCTTC. It is translated as CASSLALEAHPYNEQFF.

V usage is TRBV7-9 and J usage is TRBJ2-3, with D possibly matching TRBD2 (5 bases). The CDR3 has 16 amino acids. Germline-derived CDR1 and CDR2 are SEHNR and FQNEAQ (reference sequence). The ends were cut back, 5 bases at V and 4 bases at J, with 19 bases in the middle. DNA for the CDR3: TGTGCCAGCAGCCCCCCGGGTAGCGTCTGGTCAGATACGCAGTATTTT. Translated, it gives CASSPPGSVWSDTQYF.

This clonotype was detected a few times. This rearrangement joins TRBV10-3 to TRBJ2-3; 16 bases are a match to TRBD2. The germline V gene has CDR1 ENHRY and CDR2 SYGVKD. This CDR3 contains 15 residues. The V and J ends lost 8 bases and 7 bases, in that order; junction bases with no gene match: 6. The CDR3 DNA sequence: TGTGCCATCTGTGGGACTAGCGGGGGGGCAAATACGCAGTATTTT. Translated: CAICGTSGGANTQYF.

The chain joins TRBV25-1 to TRBJ2-3, with 13 positions matching TRBD2. Per germline, CDR1 MGHDK and CDR2 SYGVNS. V was clipped by 1 base and J by 5 bases; unmatched bases: 9. CDR3 length: 18 amino acids. CDR3 sequence (DNA): TGTGCCAGCAGTGAATTAGCGACTAGCGGGGGGTCCAGAGATACGCAGTATTTT. This sequence encodes CASSELATSGGSRDTQYF.

The genes are TRBV20-1 and TRBJ1-4; no clear D. CDR3 size: 12 residues. Germline CDR1 reads DFQATT; CDR2 reads SNEGSKA (reference sequence). Trimming cost V 3 bases and J 3 bases, with 5 bases left between them. CDR3: CSASQPNEKLFF. The CDR3 nucleotides are TGCAGTGCTAGCCAGCCTAATGAAAAACTGTTTTTT.

The table lists this clonotype with a few counts. The chain couples TRBV10-3 to TRBJ2-5; possibly TRBD1 or TRBD2 for D (6 bases each). There are 15 residues in the CDR3. The ends were cut back, 3 bases at V and 1 base at J, with 12 bases in the middle. CDR1 and CDR2 from the germline V gene are ENHRY and SYGVKD. CDR3 in amino acids: CAISDERGAQETQYF. The CDR3 DNA follows: TGTGCCATCAGTGACGAAAGGGGGGCCCAAGAGACCCAGTACTTC.

The chain couples TRBV6-2 or TRBV6-3 to TRBJ1-2; D gene unclear. Deletions cut 5 bases from V and 8 bases from J, with 9 bases between. Germline V gene lookup returns CDR1 MNHEY and CDR2 SVGEGT. The CDR3 covers 11 residues. This chain's CDR3 is CASSTAGGYTF. For the CDR3, the DNA is TGTGCCAGCAGTACCGCCGGGGGCTACACCTTC.

The V gene is TRBV4-2, the J gene TRBJ2-1; 8 bases agree with TRBD2. Germline CDR1 and CDR2: LGHNA and YNFKEQ. The junction had 3 bases not matched to a gene; V was cut back by 0 bases and J by 5 bases. This CDR3 spans 15 amino acids. In DNA, the CDR3 is TGTGCCAGCAGCCAAGAGAAGCGGGGGAACAATGAGCAGTTCTTC. This sequence encodes CASSQEKRGNNEQFF.

The chain combines TRBV28 with TRBJ2-5; 8 nucleotides match TRBD1. Germline V gene data show CDR1 as MDHEN and CDR2 as SYDVKM. This CDR3 region has 13 residues. With V trimmed by 6 bases and J by 7 bases, 7 bases remained unmatched. The DNA of the CDR3 is TGTGCCAGCAGCCGGACAGGGTGGACGACCCAGTACTTC. Its protein is CASSRTGWTTQYF.

V and J are TRBV28 and TRBJ1-1; unclear D gene. The CDR3 runs to 13 residues. The germline V and J ends were trimmed by 1 base and 8 bases, with 11 bases remaining between them. CDR1 is MDHEN and CDR2 is SYDVKM in the germline V gene. CDR3 in amino acids: CASSLSRQREAFF. The CDR3 nucleotides are TGTGCCAGCAGTTTATCGAGGCAGAGGGAAGCTTTCTTT. The full variable domain, in which reference TRBV28 and TRBJ1-1 provide the parts outside the CDR3, is DVKVTQSSRYLVKRTGEKVFLECVQDMDHENMFWYRQDPGLGLRLIYFSYDVKMKEKGDIPEGYSVSREKKERFSLILESASTNQTSMYLCASSLSRQREAFFGQGTRLTVV.

This chain links TRBV12-3 or TRBV12-4 with TRBJ1-4; no clear D gene. Deletions cut 6 bases from V and 8 bases from J, with 10 bases between. CDR3 length equals 12 residues. The CDR3 reads CASRALPEKLFF. The CDR3 bases are TGTGCCAGCAGGGCCCTTCCGGAAAAACTGTTTTTT.

In its sample, this clonotype was seen once. The gene calls are TRBV18 and TRBJ2-5; TRBD2 might be the D (5 bases). The V gene's germline CDR1 is KGHSH and CDR2 LQKENI. Trimming stripped 6 bases from V and 1 base from J, with 15 bases between. This CDR3 has 15 amino acids. CDR3 sequence (DNA): TGTGCCAGCTCCTCGAAGGAGGCACCCCAAGAGACCCAGTACTTC. Translation: CASSSKEAPQETQYF.

This clonotype appeared a few times. The CDR3 DNA follows: TGCAGTGCTTCGGGACCCCTGCGGGGCTACACCTTC. Translation gives CSASGPLRGYTF. The V gene is TRBV20-1, the J gene TRBJ1-2, with D possibly being TRBD1 (5 bases). Germline V gene data show CDR1 as DFQATT and CDR2 as SNEGSKA (reference sequence). This CDR3 comprises 12 residues. Trimming cost V 5 bases and J 8 bases, with 15 bases left between them.

This clonotype was observed a few times. The genes are TRBV5-1 and TRBJ2-1, with TRBD2 identical over 9 bases. V shed 0 bases, J shed 7 bases, and the junction held 5 bases outside the gene matches. Germline V gene sequence: CDR1 SGHRS, CDR2 YFSETQ. The CDR3 loop spans 15 amino acids. The CDR3 sequence is CASSLESGGSNEQFF. In DNA form, the CDR3 reads TGCGCCAGCAGCTTGGAGAGCGGGGGGTCTAATGAGCAGTTCTTC.